This T cell receptor (beta chain) was documented in a study of cytomegalovirus exposure and HLA in healthy donors. Study in general: Within an early data release were about 85 million unique TCRs drawn from HLA-typed donors. Researchers found that about four fifths of 350 to 500 genotyped donors fell within the Caucasian-associated ancestry cluster. Notes on the study in general: One cluster of highly shared sequence variants probably arose as a sequencing artifact.

V dropped 3 bases and J dropped 5 bases, with 11 bases sitting between them. Per the germline V gene, CDR1 is MNHNS and CDR2 is SASEGT. The CDR3 covers 13 residues. It was with 60 Vbeta and 13 Jbeta primers that the PCR ran. Clones were sequenced by immunoSEQ multiplex PCR, and TCRdb holds only the in-frame ones, with some missing. Among hundreds of thousands of clones listed, about 83% were seen once. Turning to this clone: What it recognizes is unknown.

The sequence was obtained from a man in his forties or fifties in good health and CMV-seronegative. Sequencing was performed on PBMCs. This chain uses TRBV6-1 with TRBJ2-7; D perhaps matches TRBD1 (6 bases). The CDR3 loop is CASSEVTGDEQYF. DNA for the CDR3: TGTGCCAGCAGTGAGGTGACAGGCGACGAGCAGTACTTC.